The 23 T cell receptor beta chains listed next were all sequenced from one sample in a study of blood T cells in healthy people across ages. Combining a sample-barcoded 5' primer with a J-beta primer mix, a second PCR ran for roughly 7 to 11 cycles. TCRdb processed the 5' RACE reads anew with MiXCR; each CDR3 protein has one entry. The data show some 1.1 million distinct CDR3 sequences, with less than 45% seen just once and around 12% held by the top ten. Sequenced material: blood. The receptors were gathered from a man aged 18 to 35 in good health.

The chain is built from TRBV20-1 and TRBJ1-4; weak D call: TRBD1 (6 bases). Trimming stripped 0 bases from V and 6 bases from J, with 14 bases between. Germline V CDR1 and CDR2: DFQATT, SNEGSKA (reference sequence). This CDR3 has 15 residues. The CDR3 loop is CSARDWGKGDEKLFF. As DNA, the CDR3 is TGCAGTGCTAGAGATTGGGGAAAGGGGGATGAAAAACTGTTTTTT.

The chain links TRBV5-1 to TRBJ1-4; 8 bases line up with TRBD1. In germline, CDR1 is SGHRS, CDR2 YFSETQ. The CDR3 totals 17 residues. Losses at the gene ends were 4 bases for V and 0 bases for J; bases not matched to a gene: 8. CDR3 sequence: CASSVQPTGATNEKLFF. Here the CDR3 DNA reads TGCGCCAGCAGCGTACAACCGACAGGGGCAACTAATGAAAAACTGTTTTTT.

The rearrangement uses TRBV29-1 and TRBJ2-7; TRBD1 matches 8 bases. The DNA end favors TRBJ2-5, so the J call may be wrong. This CDR3 is built from 13 residues. Germline-derived CDR1 and CDR2 are SQVTM and ANQGSEA. CDR3 region: CSVMTGAGETQYF. The CDR3 region has the DNA TGCAGCGTGATGACAGGGGCGGGGGAGACCCAGTACTTC.

This sequence joins TRBV12-3 or TRBV12-4 and TRBJ2-2; 8 bases align to TRBD1. The CDR3 extends over 13 amino acids. J was trimmed by 2 bases and V by 11 bases; bases with no gene match: 4. As DNA, the CDR3 is TGTGCCTCCGACAGGGGTAACACCGGGGAGCTGTTTTTT. It codes for CASDRGNTGELFF.

The rearrangement joins TRBV4-2 to TRBJ2-7; 7 bases align to TRBD1. Germline CDR1 and CDR2: LGHNA and YNFKEQ. The ends lost 2 bases at V and 5 bases at J; junction bases unmatched: 12. This CDR3 spans 16 amino acids. The CDR3 region is CASSQTTTGSRNEQYF. The CDR3 DNA follows: TGTGCCAGCAGCCAAACTACGACAGGGTCCCGAAACGAGCAGTACTTC.

This clonotype was seen a handful of times. The V gene is TRBV5-1, the J gene TRBJ2-7; 9 bases are a match to TRBD1. J gave up 4 bases and V 2 bases, and 7 bases lay outside the gene matches. The CDR3 sequence is 15 residues long. Germline CDR1 and CDR2: SGHRS and YFSETQ. The DNA for the CDR3 is TGCGCCAGCAGCTTCAGGACAGGGGAAACATACGAGCAGTACTTC. Protein product: CASSFRTGETYEQYF.

This sequence joins TRBV20-1 and TRBJ1-2; D call uncertain. The length of the CDR3 is 10 residues. Germline V CDR1 and CDR2: DFQATT, SNEGSKA (reference sequence). Trimming stripped 3 bases from V and 4 bases from J, with 3 bases between. Here the CDR3 DNA reads TGCAGTGCTAGCCCCTATGGCTACACCTTC. This encodes CSASPYGYTF.

This clonotype turned up a few times. This chain uses TRBV6-5 with TRBJ1-4, with D uncertain. This CDR3 spans 11 amino acids. Germline lookup yields CDR1 MNHEY and CDR2 SVGAGI. Trimming removed 2 bases at V and 10 bases at J, with 5 bases between. CDR3 bases: TGTGCCAGCAGTTACCTAGGAAAACTGTTTTTT. Protein: CASSYLGKLFF.

This clonotype was seen a handful of times. J is TRBJ2-3 and V is TRBV4-1; 7 bases are a match to TRBD2. The V segment lost 5 bases and the J segment 9 bases; nucleotides outside the gene matches: 8. Germline CDR1 reads MGHRA; CDR2 reads YSYEKL. This CDR3 comprises 13 residues. CDR3 loop: CASSEYRLATQYF. The CDR3 DNA reads as TGCGCCAGCAGCGAATATAGACTAGCCACGCAGTATTTT.

The gene calls are TRBV12-3 or TRBV12-4 and TRBJ1-1; D is ambiguous. Trimming took 2 bases from V and 4 from J, leaving 11 bases between them. The CDR3 is 14 residues long. Here the CDR3 reads CASSLPGYVTEAFF. CDR3 in DNA: TGTGCCAGCAGTTTACCGGGGTATGTCACTGAAGCTTTCTTT.

The chain uses TRBV6-4 and TRBJ1-2, with unresolved D. CDR3 length: 14 amino acids. Germline CDR1 MRHNA, CDR2 SNTAGT. Trimming took 3 bases from V and 4 from J, leaving 12 bases between them. The CDR3 DNA reads as TGTGCCAGCAGTGATGGTGGACGGGGCTATGGCTACACCTTC. As protein: CASSDGGRGYGYTF.

This clonotype was counted only a few times. The chain combines TRBV20-1 with TRBJ1-2, with D unresolved. Germline assignment: CDR1 DFQATT and CDR2 SNEGSKA (reference sequence). With 2 bases removed from V and 3 bases from J, the gap between germline ends came to 7 bases. CDR3 length: 12 amino acids. CDR3: CSARHIDYGYTF. The CDR3 bases are TGCAGTGCTAGACACATTGACTATGGCTACACCTTC.

The chain has TRBV9 and TRBJ2-3; D perhaps matches TRBD1 (6 bases). This CDR3 region has 13 residues. The germline V gene encodes CDR1 SGDLS and CDR2 YYNGEE. V lost 4 bases, J lost 5 bases, and 11 bases lay in between. CDR3 sequence (DNA): TGTGCCAGCAGCCGGGACATCGGAGATACGCAGTATTTT. This codes for CASSRDIGDTQYF.

This clonotype has ten or more counts. This sequence joins TRBV4-3 and TRBJ2-1, with 7 bases matching TRBD2. The CDR3 contains 17 residues. The trim removed 1 base at V and 4 bases at J, leaving 10 bases unmatched. The V gene's germline CDR1 is LGHNA and CDR2 YSLEER. For the CDR3, the DNA is TGCGCCAGCAGCCAAGTCGATGGAGCGGGGCTATACAATGAGCAGTTCTTC. It yields the protein CASSQVDGAGLYNEQFF.

This clonotype was seen a handful of times. V is TRBV6-5 and J is TRBJ1-4; no clear D. Deletions cut 2 bases from V and 0 bases from J, with 7 bases between. CDR3 size: 15 residues. Germline V gives CDR1 MNHEY, CDR2 SVGAGI. CDR3 DNA sequence: TGTGCCAGCAGTTACACGGTGGCAACTAATGAAAAACTGTTTTTT. It encodes CASSYTVATNEKLFF.

The chain combines TRBV29-1 with TRBJ2-7, with D unclear. The CDR3 contains 14 residues. The V and J ends lost 2 bases and 0 bases respectively, with 11 bases between them. Germline V gives CDR1 SQVTM, CDR2 ANQGSEA. Here the CDR3 reads CSVELGSSSYEQYF. In nucleotides, the CDR3 is TGCAGCGTTGAACTGGGGTCAAGCTCCTACGAGCAGTACTTC.

V and J are TRBV7-6 and TRBJ1-5; possibly TRBD1 for D (5 bases). Germline-derived CDR1 and CDR2 are SGHVS and FNYEAQ. V was shortened by 0 bases and J by 7 bases, with 13 bases between the two germline ends. The CDR3 spans 15 residues. The CDR3 sequence: CASSLAGELGQPQHF. The CDR3 DNA is TGTGCCAGCAGCTTAGCAGGGGAACTAGGGCAGCCCCAGCATTTT.

This clonotype was picked up a small number of times. The chain joins TRBV29-1 to TRBJ1-1; TRBD1 matches at 8 bases. The germline gives CDR1 SQVTM, CDR2 ANQGSEA. The V gene end was trimmed by 4 bases and the J gene end by 4 bases; junction bases not matched to a gene: 5. This CDR3 is 13 amino acids long. CDR3 sequence reads: CSVAQGARTEAFF. The CDR3 DNA reads as TGCAGCGTTGCTCAGGGGGCGCGCACTGAAGCTTTCTTT.

The V gene is TRBV6-5, the J gene TRBJ1-4, with 8 bases matching TRBD1. The V gene's germline CDR1 is MNHEY and CDR2 SVGAGI. The CDR3 extends over 13 amino acids. V lost 7 bases, J lost 8 bases, and 6 bases stayed unmatched. The CDR3 is CASKDRDREKLFF. Here the CDR3 DNA reads TGTGCCAGCAAAGACCGGGACAGGGAAAAACTGTTTTTT.

This chain joins TRBV12-3 or TRBV12-4 and TRBJ1-3, with TRBD1 matching over 7 bases. The CDR3 loop spans 18 amino acids. Trimming at V came to 3 bases and at J to 1 base, leaving 12 bases not matched to a gene. CDR3 protein: CASSFQVTTGDSGNTIYF. Written as DNA, the CDR3 is TGTGCCAGCAGTTTTCAAGTCACCACAGGGGATTCTGGAAACACCATATATTTT.

This clonotype was counted many times. This chain uses TRBV27 with TRBJ2-3; 10 bases agree with TRBD2. V lost 5 bases to trimming and J lost 1 base; unmatched junction nucleotides: 3. The germline CDR1 and CDR2 sequences are MNHEY and SMNVEV (reference sequence). The length of the CDR3 is 15 residues. The CDR3 loop is CASSPLAGGTDTQYF. The CDR3 nucleotides are TGTGCCAGCAGTCCTCTAGCGGGGGGCACAGATACGCAGTATTTT.

This clonotype was seen repeatedly, ten times or more. The chain uses TRBV28 and TRBJ2-5; D gene uncertain. Between the trimmed V and J ends, which lost 4 bases and 5 bases, there was a span of 8 bases. CDR3 length equals 12 residues. Germline V gene lookup returns CDR1 MDHEN and CDR2 SYDVKM. The CDR3 protein is CASSSPQETQYF. DNA for the CDR3: TGTGCCAGCAGTTCCCCCCAGGAGACCCAGTACTTC.

This clonotype was detected a few times. J is TRBJ1-2 and V is TRBV12-3 or TRBV12-4; a possible D gene is TRBD1 (5 bases). Trimming removed 3 bases at V and 7 bases at J, with 24 bases between. The CDR3 has 17 residues. CDR3 region: CASSFGGGTQHSFGYTF. The CDR3, as DNA: TGTGCCAGCAGTTTCGGCGGTGGGACCCAACATTCATTTGGCTACACCTTC.